Here is one T cell receptor beta chain with its context. Sequencing templates came from extracted RNA that was reverse transcribed into cDNA. TCRdb's table, derived via immunoSEQ multiplex PCR, lists solely in-frame clones and lacks some. The sample contains about 250,000 clones, 67% of which appear only once. The sample is drawn from a study of CD8+ T cells in alopecia areata. Study at large: Oral tofacitinib, 5 to 10 mg twice daily, was given in an open-label trial.

V dropped 3 bases and J dropped 2 bases, with 10 bases sitting between them. This CDR3 spans 14 amino acids. Germline values: CDR1 SGHDT, CDR2 YYEEEE. Those with alopecia areata gave lesional scalp punch biopsies and peripheral blood. V and J are TRBV5-6 and TRBJ2-3; no definite D call. Source: CD4+ T cells sorted from blood, taken at week 0. This clonotype was obtained from a human donor with alopecia areata. CDR3 amino acids: CASSSIKATDTQYF. The CDR3 DNA follows: TGTGCCAGCAGCTCGATAAAGGCCACAGATACGCAGTATTTT.